This T cell receptor (beta chain) was sequenced for a study of shared clonotypes between healthy human individuals. Tens of thousands of T cell genomes, or approximately 300 ng DNA, went into replicate PCRs of unsorted PBMC. In the original analysis: Filtering differed for immunoSEQ, which gave only junction sequences without quality scores. The repertoire was sequenced with immunoSEQ multiplex PCR; TCRdb's copy has only in-frame clones and lacks some. Clone size and V and J calls were adopted from that table, with D and trimming inferred from the DNA. The sample includes fewer than 550,000 clones, 75% to 80% seen only once; the top ten take around 12%. This TCR was recovered from a woman between 40 and 50 years old in good health. Some clones in this sample may be carry-over from other donors' samples. The sample consisted of PBMCs.

In DNA, the CDR3 is TGTGCCAGCTCGTTCAGTAGAGGTGGAAACATTCAGTACTTC. Translation gives CASSFSRGGNIQYF. The rearrangement uses TRBV18 and TRBJ2-4; no clear D. Germline lookup yields CDR1 KGHSH and CDR2 LQKENI. The CDR3 is made up of 14 amino acids. Deletions cut 6 bases from V and 6 bases from J, with 15 bases between.